This T cell receptor (beta chain) was observed in a study of blood T cell repertoires in COVID-19. Study in general: Specimens from acute and convalescent COVID-19 originated in the United States, Italy and Spain. From T cells, B-cell-depleted T cells, or PBMCs came the material, which was cDNA or gDNA.

Patients from Seattle were sampled longitudinally, starting during active infection. In the original analysis: Cell counts per sample came from amplifying reference gene primers. Some clones are missing from TCRdb's copy, which holds only in-frame ones; the method was immunoSEQ multiplex PCR. V, J and clone size reflect that table, while D and trimming were determined from the DNA. The sample lists about 350,000 clones, roughly 89% occurring once. Trimming removed 8 bases at V and 0 bases at J, with 10 bases between. Per the germline V gene, CDR1 is MDHEN and CDR2 is SYDVKM. The CDR3 covers 13 residues.

This clonotype originated in a woman aged 55 to 70 with COVID-19, enrolled during active disease. The chain is built from TRBV28 and TRBJ2-5, with a tentative D call TRBD2 (6 bases). Sequenced sample: peripheral blood. CDR3 protein: CASSGGDQETQYF. The CDR3 DNA reads as TGTGCCAGCTCCGGCGGGGACCAAGAGACCCAGTACTTC.